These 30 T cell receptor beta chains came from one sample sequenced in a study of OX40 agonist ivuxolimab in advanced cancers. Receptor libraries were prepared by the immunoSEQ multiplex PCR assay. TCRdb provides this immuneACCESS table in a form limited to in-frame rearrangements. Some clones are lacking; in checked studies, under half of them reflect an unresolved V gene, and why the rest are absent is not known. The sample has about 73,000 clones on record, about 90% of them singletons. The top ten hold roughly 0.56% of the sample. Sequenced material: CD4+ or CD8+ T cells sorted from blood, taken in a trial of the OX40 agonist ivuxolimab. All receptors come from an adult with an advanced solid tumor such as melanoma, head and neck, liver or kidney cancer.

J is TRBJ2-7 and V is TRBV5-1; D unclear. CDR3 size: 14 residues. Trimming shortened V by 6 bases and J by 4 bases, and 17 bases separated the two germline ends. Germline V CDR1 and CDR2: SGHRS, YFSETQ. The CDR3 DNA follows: TGCGCCAGCACCCCTGGCGCGCTCGAATACGAGCAGTACTTC. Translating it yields CASTPGALEYEQYF. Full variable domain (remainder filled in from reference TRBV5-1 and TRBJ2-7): KAGVTQTPRYLIKTRGQQVTLSCSPISGHRSVSWYQQTPGQGLQFLFEYFSETQRNKGNFPGRFSGRQFSNSRSEMNVSTLELGDSALYLCASTPGALEYEQYFGPGTRLTVT.

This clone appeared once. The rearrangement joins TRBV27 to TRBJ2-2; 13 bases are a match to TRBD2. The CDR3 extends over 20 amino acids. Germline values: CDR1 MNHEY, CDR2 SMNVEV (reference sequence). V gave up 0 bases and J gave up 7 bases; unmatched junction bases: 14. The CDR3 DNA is TGTGCCAGCAGTTTATCCCTTACTAGCGGGAGGGCCCTTATTAACGGGGAGCTGTTTTTT. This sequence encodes CASSLSLTSGRALINGELFF.

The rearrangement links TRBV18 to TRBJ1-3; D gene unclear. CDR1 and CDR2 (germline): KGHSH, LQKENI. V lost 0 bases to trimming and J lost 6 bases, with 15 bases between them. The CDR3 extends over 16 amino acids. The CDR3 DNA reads TGTGCCAGCTCACCACCTAATCCGGCTGGGGAAAACACCATATATTTT. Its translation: CASSPPNPAGENTIYF.

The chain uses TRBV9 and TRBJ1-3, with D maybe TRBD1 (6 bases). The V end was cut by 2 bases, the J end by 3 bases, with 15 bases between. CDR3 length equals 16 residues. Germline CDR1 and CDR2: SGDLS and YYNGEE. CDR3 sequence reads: CASSVMGAADGNTIYF. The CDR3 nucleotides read TGTGCCAGCAGCGTTATGGGGGCGGCTGATGGAAACACCATATATTTT.

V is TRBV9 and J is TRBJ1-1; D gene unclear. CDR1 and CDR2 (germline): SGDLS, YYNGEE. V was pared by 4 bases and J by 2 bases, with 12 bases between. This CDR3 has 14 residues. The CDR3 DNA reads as TGTGCCAGCAGCCTGACGGGCGCAAACACTGAAGCTTTCTTT. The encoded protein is CASSLTGANTEAFF.

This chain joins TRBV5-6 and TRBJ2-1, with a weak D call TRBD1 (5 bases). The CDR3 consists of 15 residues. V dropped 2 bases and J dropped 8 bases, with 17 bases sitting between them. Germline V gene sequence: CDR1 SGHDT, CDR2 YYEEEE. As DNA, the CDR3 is TGTGCCAGCAGCTTTGGGGCCATCGCATCCGATGAGCAGTTCTTC. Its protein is CASSFGAIASDEQFF.

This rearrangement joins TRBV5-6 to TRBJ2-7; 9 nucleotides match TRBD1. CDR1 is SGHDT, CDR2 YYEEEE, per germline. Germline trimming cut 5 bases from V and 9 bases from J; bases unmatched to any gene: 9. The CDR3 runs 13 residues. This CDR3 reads CASRFRDRVSQYF. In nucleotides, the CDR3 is TGTGCCAGCAGGTTCCGGGACAGGGTTTCGCAGTACTTC.

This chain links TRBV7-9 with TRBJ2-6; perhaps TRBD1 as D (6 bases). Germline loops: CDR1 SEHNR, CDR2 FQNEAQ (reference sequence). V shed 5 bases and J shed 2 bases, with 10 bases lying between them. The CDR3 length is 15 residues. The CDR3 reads CASSDPGAGANVLTF. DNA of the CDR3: TGTGCCAGCAGCGACCCAGGGGCTGGGGCCAACGTCCTGACTTTC. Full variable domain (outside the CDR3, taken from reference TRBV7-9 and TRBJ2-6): DTGVSQNPRHKITKRGQNVTFRCDPISEHNRLYWYRQTLGQGPEFLTYFQNEAQLEKSRLLSDRFSAERPKGSFSTLEIQRTEQGDSAMYLCASSDPGAGANVLTFGAGSRLTVL.

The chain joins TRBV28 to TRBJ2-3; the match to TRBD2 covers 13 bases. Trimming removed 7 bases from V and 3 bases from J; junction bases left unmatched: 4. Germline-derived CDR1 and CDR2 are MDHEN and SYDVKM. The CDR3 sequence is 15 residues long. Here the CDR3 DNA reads TGTGCCAGCACCCGGACTAGCGGGAGAACAGATACGCAGTATTTT. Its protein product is CASTRTSGRTDTQYF.

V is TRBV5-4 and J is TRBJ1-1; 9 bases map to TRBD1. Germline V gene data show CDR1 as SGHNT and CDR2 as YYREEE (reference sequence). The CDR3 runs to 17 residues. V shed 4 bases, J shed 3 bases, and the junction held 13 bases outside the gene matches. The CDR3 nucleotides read TGTGCCAGCAGCCGCGGGTCACAGGGGGCCTGGGACACTGAAGCTTTCTTT. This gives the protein CASSRGSQGAWDTEAFF.

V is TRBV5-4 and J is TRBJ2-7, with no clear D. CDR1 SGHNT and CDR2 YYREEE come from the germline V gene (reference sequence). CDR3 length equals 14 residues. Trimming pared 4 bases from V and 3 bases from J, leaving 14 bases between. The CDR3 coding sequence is TGTGCCAGCAGCGGAAATTATGGCGACTACGAGCAGTACTTC. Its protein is CASSGNYGDYEQYF.

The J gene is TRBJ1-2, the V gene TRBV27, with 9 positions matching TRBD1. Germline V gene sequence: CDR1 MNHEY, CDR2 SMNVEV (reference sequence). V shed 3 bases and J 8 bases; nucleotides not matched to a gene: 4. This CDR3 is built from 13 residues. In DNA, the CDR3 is TGTGCCAGCAGTTTCCGGACAGGGGTAGGCTACACCTTC. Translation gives CASSFRTGVGYTF.

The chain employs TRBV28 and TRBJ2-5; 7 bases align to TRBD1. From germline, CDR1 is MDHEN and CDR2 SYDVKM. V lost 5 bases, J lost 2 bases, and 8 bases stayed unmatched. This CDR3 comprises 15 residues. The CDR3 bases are TGTGCCAGCAGTATTCGACAGGGTCGACAAGAGACCCAGTACTTC. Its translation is CASSIRQGRQETQYF.

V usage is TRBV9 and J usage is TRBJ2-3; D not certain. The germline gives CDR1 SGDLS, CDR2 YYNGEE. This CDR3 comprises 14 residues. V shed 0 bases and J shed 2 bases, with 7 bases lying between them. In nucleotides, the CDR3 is TGTGCCAGCAGCGTAGTGGCTAACACAGATACGCAGTATTTT. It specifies CASSVVANTDTQYF.

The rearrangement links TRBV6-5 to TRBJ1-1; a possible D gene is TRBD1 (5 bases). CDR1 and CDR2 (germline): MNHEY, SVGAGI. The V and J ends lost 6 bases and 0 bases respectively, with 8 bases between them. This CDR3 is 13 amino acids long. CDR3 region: CASRQAMNTEAFF. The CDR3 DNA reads TGTGCCAGCAGACAGGCAATGAACACTGAAGCTTTCTTT.

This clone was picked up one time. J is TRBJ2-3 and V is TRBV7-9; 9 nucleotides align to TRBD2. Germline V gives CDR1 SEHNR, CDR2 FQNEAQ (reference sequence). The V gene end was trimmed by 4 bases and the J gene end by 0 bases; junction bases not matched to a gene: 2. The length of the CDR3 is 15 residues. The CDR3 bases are TGTGCCAGCAGCTCTAGCGGGAAAAGCACAGATACGCAGTATTTT. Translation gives CASSSSGKSTDTQYF. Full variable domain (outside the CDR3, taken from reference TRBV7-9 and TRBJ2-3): DTGVSQNPRHKITKRGQNVTFRCDPISEHNRLYWYRQTLGQGPEFLTYFQNEAQLEKSRLLSDRFSAERPKGSFSTLEIQRTEQGDSAMYLCASSSSGKSTDTQYFGPGTRLTVL.

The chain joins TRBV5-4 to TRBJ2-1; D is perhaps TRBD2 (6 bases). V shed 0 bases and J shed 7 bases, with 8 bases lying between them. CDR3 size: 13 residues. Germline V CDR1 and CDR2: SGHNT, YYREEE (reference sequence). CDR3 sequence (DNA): TGTGCCAGCAGCTTGGGGGGGAGGAATGAGCAGTTCTTC. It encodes CASSLGGRNEQFF.

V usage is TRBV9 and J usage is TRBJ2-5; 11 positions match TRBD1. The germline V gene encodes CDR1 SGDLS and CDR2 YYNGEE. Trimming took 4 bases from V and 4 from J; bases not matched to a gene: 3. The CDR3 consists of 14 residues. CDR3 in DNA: TGTGCCAGCAGCCTAGGGACAGGGGGAGAGACCCAGTACTTC. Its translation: CASSLGTGGETQYF. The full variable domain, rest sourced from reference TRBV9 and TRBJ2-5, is DSGVTQTPKHLITATGQRVTLRCSPRSGDLSVYWYQQSLDQGLQFLIQYYNGEERAKGNILERFSAQQFPDLHSELNLSSLELGDSALYFCASSLGTGGETQYFGPGTRLLVL.

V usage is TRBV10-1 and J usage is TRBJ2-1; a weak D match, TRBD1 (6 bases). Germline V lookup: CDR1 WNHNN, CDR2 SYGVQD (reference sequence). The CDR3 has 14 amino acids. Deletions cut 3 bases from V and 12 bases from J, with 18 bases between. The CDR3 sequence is CASSEQGPLSVQFF. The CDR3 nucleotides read TGCGCCAGCAGTGAACAGGGTCCCTTGAGCGTGCAGTTCTTC.

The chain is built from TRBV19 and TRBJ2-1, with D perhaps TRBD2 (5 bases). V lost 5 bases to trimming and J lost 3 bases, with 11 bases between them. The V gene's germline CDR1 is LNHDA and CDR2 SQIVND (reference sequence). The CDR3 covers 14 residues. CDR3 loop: CASSSGGLYNEQFF. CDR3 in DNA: TGTGCCAGTAGTTCGGGCGGGCTCTACAATGAGCAGTTCTTC.

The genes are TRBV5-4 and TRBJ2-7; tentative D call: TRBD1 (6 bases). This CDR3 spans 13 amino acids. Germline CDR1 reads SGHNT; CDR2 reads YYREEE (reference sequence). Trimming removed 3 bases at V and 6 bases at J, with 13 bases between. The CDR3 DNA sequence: TGTGCCAGCAGCTCCCCCCAGGGGCGCGAGCAGTACTTC. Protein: CASSSPQGREQYF.

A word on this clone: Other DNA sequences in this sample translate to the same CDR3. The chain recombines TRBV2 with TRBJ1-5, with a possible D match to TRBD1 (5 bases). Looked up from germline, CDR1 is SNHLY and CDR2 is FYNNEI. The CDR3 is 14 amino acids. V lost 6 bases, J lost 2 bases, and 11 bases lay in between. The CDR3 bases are TGTGCCAGCAGCCCGGGGGGGGGCAATCAGCCCCAGCATTTT. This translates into CASSPGGGNQPQHF.

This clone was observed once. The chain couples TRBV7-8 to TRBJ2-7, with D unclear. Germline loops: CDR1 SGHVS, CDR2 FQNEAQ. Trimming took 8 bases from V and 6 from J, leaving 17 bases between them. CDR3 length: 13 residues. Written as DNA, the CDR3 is TGTGCCAGCGGAGACTCCTATAAACCCGAGCAGTACTTC. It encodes CASGDSYKPEQYF.

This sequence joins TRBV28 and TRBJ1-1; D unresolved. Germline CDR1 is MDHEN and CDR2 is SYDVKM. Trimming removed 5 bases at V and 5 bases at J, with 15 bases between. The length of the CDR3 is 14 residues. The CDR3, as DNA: TGTGCCAGCAGTGACTCGGACTGGAATACTGAAGCTTTCTTT. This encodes CASSDSDWNTEAFF.

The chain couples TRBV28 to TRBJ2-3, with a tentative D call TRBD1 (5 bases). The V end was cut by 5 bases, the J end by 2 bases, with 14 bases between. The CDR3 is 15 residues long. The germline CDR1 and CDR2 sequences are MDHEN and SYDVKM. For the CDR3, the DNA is TGTGCCAGCAGTGGAATACAGGAGTTCACAGATACGCAGTATTTT. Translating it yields CASSGIQEFTDTQYF.

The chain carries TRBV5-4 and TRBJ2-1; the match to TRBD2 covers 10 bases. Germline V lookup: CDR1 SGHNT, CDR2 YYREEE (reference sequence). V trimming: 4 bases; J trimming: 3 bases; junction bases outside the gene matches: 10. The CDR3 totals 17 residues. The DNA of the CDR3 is TGTGCCAGCAGCCCAGACCCCGGACTAGCGGACTACAATGAGCAGTTCTTC. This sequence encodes CASSPDPGLADYNEQFF.

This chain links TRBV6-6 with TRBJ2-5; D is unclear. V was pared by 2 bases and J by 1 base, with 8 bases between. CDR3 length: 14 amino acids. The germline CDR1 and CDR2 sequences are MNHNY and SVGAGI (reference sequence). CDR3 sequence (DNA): TGTGCCAGCAGTTACAGTGCGGTCCAAGAGACCCAGTACTTC. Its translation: CASSYSAVQETQYF.

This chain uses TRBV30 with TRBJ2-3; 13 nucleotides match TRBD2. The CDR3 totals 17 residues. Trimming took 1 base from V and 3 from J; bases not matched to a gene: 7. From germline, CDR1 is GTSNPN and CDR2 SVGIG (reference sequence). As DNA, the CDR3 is TGTGCCTGGAGTGGCTGGACTAGCGGGGGTCGGACAGATACGCAGTATTTT. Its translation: CAWSGWTSGGRTDTQYF.

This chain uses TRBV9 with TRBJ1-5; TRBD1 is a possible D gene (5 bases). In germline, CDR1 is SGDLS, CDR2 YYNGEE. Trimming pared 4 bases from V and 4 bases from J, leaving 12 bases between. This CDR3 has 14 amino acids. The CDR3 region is CASSPWDGNQPQHF. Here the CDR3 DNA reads TGTGCCAGCAGCCCCTGGGACGGGAATCAGCCCCAGCATTTT.

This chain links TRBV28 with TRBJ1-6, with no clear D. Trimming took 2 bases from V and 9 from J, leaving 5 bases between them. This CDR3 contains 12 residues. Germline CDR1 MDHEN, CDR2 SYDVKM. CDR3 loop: CASSLRSSPLHF. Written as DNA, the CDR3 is TGTGCCAGCAGTTTACGGTCTTCACCCCTCCACTTT.